The source of this TCR beta chain is a study of human T cells and chemical hapten exposure. A remark on this clonotype: Its antigen is as yet unknown.

The CDR3 is made up of 13 amino acids. Trimming at V came to 7 bases and at J to 6 bases, leaving 2 bases not matched to a gene. Described time point: patch test 1, 2 weeks after DPC sensitization. Treatment given: therapeutic diphenylcyclopropenone sensitization with weekly scalp DPC. Per the original methods: A per-sample median of approximately 100,000 TCRs was observed, with a range of roughly 20,000 to 690,600. TCRdb ran MiXCR on the RACE reads and lists one entry per CDR3 protein. TCRdb's processing, not the authors', yielded these V and J calls. The data show approximately 80,000 distinct CDR3 sequences, approximately 8% seen once. Study outcomes and limitations: PT1 expanded TCR numbers rose with patch test score.

This chain uses TRBV12-3 or TRBV12-4 with TRBJ2-3, with 12 bases identical to TRBD2. This clonotype was sampled from a woman between 25 and 40 years old with alopecia areata. Some clones in this sample may be carry-over from other donors' samples. Sequencing used whole blood, obtained in connection with sensitization to the hapten diphenylcyclopropenone (DPC). CDR3: CASKLAGGDTQYF. For the CDR3, the DNA is TGTGCCAGCAAGCTAGCGGGGGGGGATACGCAGTATTTT.